Following are 27 T cell receptor beta chains from one sample sequenced in a study of cytomegalovirus exposure and HLA in healthy donors. Primers: 60 Vbeta forward and 13 Jbeta reverse. Libraries were prepared by immunoSEQ multiplex PCR; TCRdb keeps only in-frame clonotypes and omits some of them. The sample yields tens of thousands of clones, 70% to 80% seen once. Sequenced sample: PBMCs. These receptors came from a man between 60 and 75 years old in good health and CMV-seronegative.

V and J are TRBV7-2 and TRBJ1-1; D may be TRBD1 (6 bases). CDR1 is SGHTA, CDR2 FQGNSA, per germline. The CDR3 is 16 amino acids. V lost 5 bases, J lost 0 bases, and 16 bases lay in between. This chain's CDR3 is CASSPQTGSMNTEAFF. The CDR3 nucleotides read TGTGCCAGCAGCCCACAAACAGGGTCCATGAACACTGAAGCTTTCTTT.

This clone was counted once. The rearrangement uses TRBV30 and TRBJ1-2; D remains unclear. Germline loops: CDR1 GTSNPN, CDR2 SVGIG (reference sequence). The CDR3 consists of 14 residues. Between the trimmed V and J ends, which lost 1 base and 4 bases, there was a span of 13 bases. CDR3 loop: CAWSEPSGGYGYTF. The CDR3 bases are TGTGCCTGGAGTGAACCTAGCGGAGGCTATGGCTACACCTTC.

This clone was picked up a small number of times. V and J are TRBV6-1 and TRBJ1-1; TRBD1 matches 10 bases. CDR1 MNHNS and CDR2 SASEGT come from the germline V gene. Trimming took 6 bases from V and 5 from J; bases not matched to a gene: 6. This CDR3 contains 14 residues. The CDR3 DNA reads TGTGCCAGCAGGCGACAGGGGGCAGGTACTGAAGCTTTCTTT. It translates to CASRRQGAGTEAFF.

The chain is built from TRBV5-1 and TRBJ2-7; the D gene is possibly TRBD1 (6 bases). The CDR3 length is 14 residues. Germline CDR1 and CDR2: SGHRS and YFSETQ. V lost 3 bases and J lost 5, with 15 bases in between. The chain's CDR3 is CASSSGTPLDEQYF. The CDR3 nucleotides read TGCGCCAGCAGCTCCGGGACACCGCTTGACGAGCAGTACTTC.

The V and J genes are TRBV2 and TRBJ2-1; no reliable D call. Trimming removed 6 bases at V and 6 bases at J, with 12 bases between. CDR1 is SNHLY, CDR2 FYNNEI, per germline. There are 13 residues in the CDR3. CDR3 nucleotide sequence: TGTGCCAGCAGCCACCCGGGTCCCAATGAGCAGTTCTTC. This translates into CASSHPGPNEQFF.

A few counts support this clone. The chain recombines TRBV7-2 with TRBJ2-7, with D possibly being TRBD2 (5 bases). In germline, CDR1 is SGHTA, CDR2 FQGNSA. V was cut by 5 bases and J by 3 bases, with 11 bases left in between. This CDR3 is 13 amino acids long. As DNA, the CDR3 is TGTGCCAGCAGCCCGGGGTCGGGCTACGAGCAGTACTTC. This codes for CASSPGSGYEQYF.

The DNA for the CDR3 is TGCGCCAGCAGCCTTGGACTAGCGGTTATCCAAGAGACCCAGTACTTC. Amino acids: CASSLGLAVIQETQYF. This chain uses TRBV4-1 with TRBJ2-5; 10 bases align to TRBD2. The CDR3 is 16 residues long. With V trimmed by 4 bases and J by 1 base, 6 bases remained unmatched. Per germline, CDR1 MGHRA and CDR2 YSYEKL.

This chain connects TRBV30 to TRBJ1-6; 11 nucleotides align to TRBD1. J was trimmed by 14 bases and V by 0 bases; bases with no gene match: 6. Germline V gives CDR1 GTSNPN, CDR2 SVGIG (reference sequence). CDR3 length equals 14 residues. Here the CDR3 DNA reads TGTGCCTGGAGTGTGGCGGGACAGGGGGTGTCCCTCCACTTT. Translated: CAWSVAGQGVSLHF.

This clone occurred a few times. The rearrangement uses TRBV9 and TRBJ2-1; weak D call: TRBD2 (7 bases). CDR1 and CDR2 (germline): SGDLS, YYNGEE. Trimming removed 1 base from V and 8 bases from J, with 16 bases in between. The CDR3 is 15 residues long. The CDR3 region has the DNA TGTGCCAGCAGCGTAACGAGCGGGACAAGGGATGAGCAGTTCTTC. It encodes CASSVTSGTRDEQFF.

The chain is built from TRBV19 and TRBJ2-1; tentative D call: TRBD1 (6 bases). This CDR3 has 14 residues. Germline V gene data show CDR1 as LNHDA and CDR2 as SQIVND (reference sequence). Trimming shortened V by 7 bases and J by 0 bases, and 10 bases separated the two germline ends. The CDR3 DNA follows: TGTGCCAGTACGGACAGCTACTCCTACAATGAGCAGTTCTTC. Its translation is CASTDSYSYNEQFF. Variable domain in full (rest from reference TRBV19 and TRBJ2-1): DGGITQSPKYLFRKEGQNVTLSCEQNLNHDAMYWYRQDPGQGLRLIYYSQIVNDFQKGDIAEGYSVSREKKESFPLTVTSAQKNPTAFYLCASTDSYSYNEQFFGPGTRLTVL.

J is TRBJ2-3 and V is TRBV28; D possibly corresponds to TRBD2 (6 bases). The CDR3 has 15 residues. Looked up from germline, CDR1 is MDHEN and CDR2 is SYDVKM. V gave up 3 bases and J gave up 4 bases, with 14 bases separating them. The CDR3 here is CASSFTGEGADTQYF. DNA for the CDR3: TGTGCCAGCAGTTTTACGGGAGAAGGCGCAGATACGCAGTATTTT. Full variable domain (missing parts from reference TRBV28 and TRBJ2-3): DVKVTQSSRYLVKRTGEKVFLECVQDMDHENMFWYRQDPGLGLRLIYFSYDVKMKEKGDIPEGYSVSREKKERFSLILESASTNQTSMYLCASSFTGEGADTQYFGPGTRLTVL.

This clone occurred a few times. The CDR3: CASSSRGGGDTQYF. CDR3 coding DNA: TGTGCCAGCAGCTCCCGGGGAGGAGGGGATACGCAGTATTTT. The V call is TRBV5-4, the J call TRBJ2-3; a weak D match, TRBD2 (6 bases). The CDR3 has 14 residues. Germline V gene data show CDR1 as SGHNT and CDR2 as YYREEE (reference sequence). The germline V and J ends were trimmed by 3 bases and 6 bases, with 14 bases remaining between them. Full variable domain (outside the CDR3, taken from reference TRBV5-4 and TRBJ2-3): ETGVTQSPTHLIKTRGQQVTLRCSSQSGHNTVSWYQQALGQGPQFIFQYYREEENGRGNFPPRFSGLQFPNYSSELNVNALELDDSALYLCASSSRGGGDTQYFGPGTRLTVL.

A note on this clone: Other nucleotide sequences from this sample produce the same CDR3. V usage is TRBV5-4 and J usage is TRBJ2-5, with 7 bases that match TRBD1. The CDR3 covers 14 residues. CDR1 and CDR2 from the germline V gene are SGHNT and YYREEE (reference sequence). The junction had 4 bases not matched to a gene; V was cut back by 3 bases and J by 2 bases. The CDR3 DNA is TGTGCCAGCAGCTCGGGACAGCAGCAAGAGACCCAGTACTTC. This encodes CASSSGQQQETQYF.

This clone was seen only a few times. This chain uses TRBV28 with TRBJ2-4; the D gene is possibly TRBD2 (5 bases). V lost 6 bases and J lost 5, with 14 bases in between. Germline V CDR1 and CDR2: MDHEN, SYDVKM. The CDR3 loop spans 14 amino acids. CDR3 region: CASRPSTPENIQYF. The CDR3 nucleotides read TGTGCCAGCAGACCTAGCACCCCTGAAAACATTCAGTACTTC.

The V gene is TRBV15, the J gene TRBJ2-1; 8 nucleotides line up with TRBD1. From germline, CDR1 is LNHNV and CDR2 YYDKDF (reference sequence). V shed 3 bases, J shed 7 bases, and the junction held 5 bases outside the gene matches. There are 14 residues in the CDR3. The CDR3, as DNA: TGTGCCACCAGCAGCGGACAGGGCTTGAATGAGCAGTTCTTC. Its translation: CATSSGQGLNEQFF.

J is TRBJ1-5 and V is TRBV7-8, with a tentative D call TRBD1 (6 bases). The germline V gene encodes CDR1 SGHVS and CDR2 FQNEAQ. Trimming took 0 bases from V and 7 from J, leaving 10 bases between them. The CDR3 loop spans 14 amino acids. The CDR3 nucleotides are TGTGCCAGCAGCTTAGCGGGGGCGCGGCAGCCCCAGCATTTT. Translation: CASSLAGARQPQHF.

The chain has TRBV19 and TRBJ1-2, with 12 bases identical to TRBD1. The CDR3 totals 15 residues. Germline lookup yields CDR1 LNHDA and CDR2 SQIVND (reference sequence). Unmatched junction bases numbered 4, after V lost 5 bases and J lost 3 bases. This chain's CDR3 is CASSPGTGGYYGYTF. CDR3 nucleotide sequence: TGTGCCAGTAGTCCCGGGACAGGGGGCTACTATGGCTACACCTTC. The full variable domain, in which reference TRBV19 and TRBJ1-2 provide the parts outside the CDR3, is DGGITQSPKYLFRKEGQNVTLSCEQNLNHDAMYWYRQDPGQGLRLIYYSQIVNDFQKGDIAEGYSVSREKKESFPLTVTSAQKNPTAFYLCASSPGTGGYYGYTFGSGTRLTVV.

The chain is built from TRBV4-1 and TRBJ2-7; no clear D gene. Germline V gives CDR1 MGHRA, CDR2 YSYEKL. This CDR3 has 13 amino acids. Between the trimmed V and J ends, which lost 1 base and 5 bases, there was a span of 9 bases. CDR3 in DNA: TGCGCCAGCAGCCAAGGGTTATCGGACGAGCAGTACTTC. It yields the protein CASSQGLSDEQYF.

This clone was seen only once. J is TRBJ2-5 and V is TRBV5-1, with TRBD1 matching 8 bases. CDR1 and CDR2 from the germline V gene are SGHRS and YFSETQ. J was trimmed by 3 bases and V by 0 bases; bases with no gene match: 4. This CDR3 has 15 amino acids. Written as DNA, the CDR3 is TGCGCCAGCAGCTTGGGCCCAGGGGGCAAAGAGACCCAGTACTTC. Translation: CASSLGPGGKETQYF.

J is TRBJ1-1 and V is TRBV7-2, with 7 bases identical to TRBD1. The CDR3 contains 14 residues. Per the germline V gene, CDR1 is SGHTA and CDR2 is FQGNSA. The V segment lost 1 base and the J segment 4 bases; nucleotides outside the gene matches: 3. This chain's CDR3 is CASSLEGASTEAFF. In DNA, the CDR3 is TGTGCCAGCAGCTTAGAGGGGGCAAGCACTGAAGCTTTCTTT.

Written as DNA, the CDR3 is TGTGCCAGCAGCGCATCCGGGGGGGCCGTAACAGATACGCAGTATTTT. Translation gives CASSASGGAVTDTQYF. The chain combines TRBV9 with TRBJ2-3; 8 bases map to TRBD2. Trimming took 3 bases from V and 3 from J; bases not matched to a gene: 9. Germline values: CDR1 SGDLS, CDR2 YYNGEE. The CDR3 extends over 16 amino acids.

This chain connects TRBV9 to TRBJ2-3, with D possibly being TRBD2 (6 bases). The CDR3 contains 16 residues. The V and J ends lost 1 base and 4 bases respectively, with 16 bases between them. Germline V gene sequence: CDR1 SGDLS, CDR2 YYNGEE. CDR3 nucleotide sequence: TGTGCCAGCAGCGTACAATTCGGGGGTGGTCCAGATACGCAGTATTTT. It encodes CASSVQFGGGPDTQYF.

This clone has more than one count but fewer than ten. The chain has TRBV11-2 and TRBJ2-3, with D possibly being TRBD2 (5 bases). Trimming stripped 1 base from V and 1 base from J, with 9 bases between. Germline assignment: CDR1 SGHAT and CDR2 FQNNGV. CDR3 length: 15 residues. The CDR3 coding sequence is TGTGCCAGCAGCTTAGCGGGGTGGGGCACAGATACGCAGTATTTT. Translation: CASSLAGWGTDTQYF.

The chain employs TRBV2 and TRBJ2-2, with 12 bases that match TRBD1. Germline CDR1 and CDR2: SNHLY and FYNNEI. The junction had 4 bases not matched to a gene; V was cut back by 8 bases and J by 0 bases. CDR3 length equals 16 residues. The CDR3 sequence is CASLGTGGANTGELFF. CDR3 DNA sequence: TGTGCCAGCCTCGGGACAGGGGGCGCGAACACCGGGGAGCTGTTTTTT. Supplemented by reference TRBV2 and TRBJ2-2, the full variable domain reads EPEVTQTPSHQVTQMGQEVILRCVPISNHLYFYWYRQILGQKVEFLVSFYNNEISEKSEIFDDQFSVERPDGSNFTLKIRSTKLEDSAMYFCASLGTGGANTGELFFGEGSRLTVL.

V is TRBV7-6 and J is TRBJ2-1; D perhaps matches TRBD2 (5 bases). Trimming took off 2 bases at V and 5 bases at J, with 10 bases between the two ends. CDR3 size: 14 residues. Germline V gene lookup returns CDR1 SGHVS and CDR2 FNYEAQ. CDR3 coding DNA: TGTGCCAGCAGCTTAATATCGGGGAACAATGAGCAGTTCTTC. Its translation: CASSLISGNNEQFF. The variable domain in full, with the rest retrieved from reference TRBV7-6 and TRBJ2-1, is GAGVSQSPRYKVTKRGQDVALRCDPISGHVSLYWYRQALGQGPEFLTYFNYEAQQDKSGLPNDRFSAERPEGSISTLTIQRTEQRDSAMYRCASSLISGNNEQFFGPGTRLTVL.

This clone was seen a few times. V usage is TRBV5-4 and J usage is TRBJ2-4, with D hard to call. V lost 4 bases, J lost 6 bases, and 8 bases lay in between. Germline lookup yields CDR1 SGHNT and CDR2 YYREEE (reference sequence). The CDR3 contains 12 residues. The CDR3 region has the DNA TGTGCCAGCAGCGCGGAAAGAAACATTCAGTACTTC. The encoded protein is CASSAERNIQYF. The entire variable domain, with the rest obtained from reference TRBV5-4 and TRBJ2-4, is as follows: ETGVTQSPTHLIKTRGQQVTLRCSSQSGHNTVSWYQQALGQGPQFIFQYYREEENGRGNFPPRFSGLQFPNYSSELNVNALELDDSALYLCASSAERNIQYFGAGTRLSVL.

The CDR3 nucleotides are TGTGCCAGCAGTGGCCCTTCTAGGACAAATATCTACGAGCAGTACTTC. This codes for CASSGPSRTNIYEQYF. The gene calls are TRBV6-1 and TRBJ2-7, with D tentatively TRBD1 (5 bases). The CDR3 runs 16 residues. The V end was cut by 4 bases, the J end by 3 bases, with 19 bases between. Germline CDR1 and CDR2: MNHNS and SASEGT.